This T cell receptor beta chain appears in the sequencing data of a study of cytomegalovirus exposure and HLA in healthy donors. Study-wide context: The Caucasian-associated ancestry cluster contained approximately 81% of the approximately 430 genotyped donors.

Per germline, CDR1 SGDLS and CDR2 YYNGEE. This CDR3 region has 15 residues. With V trimmed by 0 bases and J by 4 bases, 5 bases remained unmatched. This clone showed up just a few times. Its antigen is still unknown. PCR used 60 Vbeta primers and 13 Jbeta primers. The method was immunoSEQ multiplex PCR; TCRdb's version includes in-frame clones alone and lacks a portion of them. The data show some 150,000 clones, 80% seen once. Study outcomes and limitations: A cluster of highly shared sequence variants was likely a sequencing artifact. A later analysis linked a missense DCLRE1C variant to TCR beta V- and J-gene trimming.

Sequenced sample: PBMCs. The TCR sequence derives from a woman between 40 and 50 years old in good health and CMV-seropositive. This rearrangement joins TRBV9 to TRBJ2-5; 8 nucleotides align to TRBD2. CDR3 amino acids: CASSVVGSGIETQYF. The CDR3 DNA sequence: TGTGCCAGCAGCGTAGTTGGTAGCGGGATAGAGACCCAGTACTTC.